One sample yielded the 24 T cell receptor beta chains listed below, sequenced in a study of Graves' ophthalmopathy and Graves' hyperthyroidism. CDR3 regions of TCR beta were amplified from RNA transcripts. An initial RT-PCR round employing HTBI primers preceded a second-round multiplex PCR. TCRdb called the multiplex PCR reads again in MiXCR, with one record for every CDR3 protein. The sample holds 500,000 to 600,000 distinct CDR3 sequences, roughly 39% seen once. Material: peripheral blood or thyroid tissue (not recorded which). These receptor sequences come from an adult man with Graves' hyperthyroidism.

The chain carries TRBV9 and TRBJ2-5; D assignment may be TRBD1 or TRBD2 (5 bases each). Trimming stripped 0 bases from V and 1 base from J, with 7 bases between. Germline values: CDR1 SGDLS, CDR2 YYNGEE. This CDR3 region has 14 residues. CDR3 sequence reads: CASSVAGTQETQYF. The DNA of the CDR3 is TGTGCCAGCAGCGTAGCGGGGACCCAAGAGACCCAGTACTTC.

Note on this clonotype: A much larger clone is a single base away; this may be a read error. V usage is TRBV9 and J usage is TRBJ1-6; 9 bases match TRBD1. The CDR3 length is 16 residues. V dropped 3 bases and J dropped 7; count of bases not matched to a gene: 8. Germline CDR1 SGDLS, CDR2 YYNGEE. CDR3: CASSGAQGANNSPLHF. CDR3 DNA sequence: TGTGCCAGCAGCGGAGCACAGGGGGCTAACAATTCACCCCTCCACTTT.

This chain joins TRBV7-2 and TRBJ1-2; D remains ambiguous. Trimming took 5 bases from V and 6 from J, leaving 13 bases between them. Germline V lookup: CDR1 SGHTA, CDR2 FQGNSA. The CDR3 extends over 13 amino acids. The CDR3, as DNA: TGTGCCAGCAGCCCGGACGGGGATGATGGCTACACCTTC. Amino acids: CASSPDGDDGYTF. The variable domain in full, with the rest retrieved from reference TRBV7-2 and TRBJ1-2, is GAGVSQSPSNKVTEKGKDVELRCDPISGHTALYWYRQSLGQGLEFLIYFQGNSAPDKSGLPSDRFSAERTGGSVSTLTIQRTQQEDSAVYLCASSPDGDDGYTFGSGTRLTVV.

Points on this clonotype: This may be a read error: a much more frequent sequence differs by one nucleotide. CDR3 amino acids: CSAKFSLAFGSEAFF. In nucleotides, the CDR3 is TGCAGTGCTAAATTCTCTTTGGCATTCGGGTCTGAAGCTTTCTTT. The chain couples TRBV20-1 to TRBJ1-1, with D hard to call. Deletions cut 4 bases from V and 6 bases from J, with 21 bases between. CDR1 is DFQATT and CDR2 is SNEGSKA in the germline V gene (reference sequence). CDR3 length equals 15 residues.

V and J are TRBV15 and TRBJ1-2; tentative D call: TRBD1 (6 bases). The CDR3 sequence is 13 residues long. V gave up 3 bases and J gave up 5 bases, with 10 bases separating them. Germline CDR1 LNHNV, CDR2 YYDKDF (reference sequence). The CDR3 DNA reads TGTGCCACCAGCAGCCCCGGACAGTATGGCTACACCTTC. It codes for CATSSPGQYGYTF.

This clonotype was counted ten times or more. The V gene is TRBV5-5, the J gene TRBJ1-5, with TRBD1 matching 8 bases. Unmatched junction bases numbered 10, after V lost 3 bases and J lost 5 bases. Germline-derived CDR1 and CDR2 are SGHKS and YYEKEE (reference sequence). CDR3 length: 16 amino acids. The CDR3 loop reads CASSYRPGGGDQPQHF. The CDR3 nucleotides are TGTGCCAGCAGCTACAGACCAGGGGGCGGGGATCAGCCCCAGCATTTT.

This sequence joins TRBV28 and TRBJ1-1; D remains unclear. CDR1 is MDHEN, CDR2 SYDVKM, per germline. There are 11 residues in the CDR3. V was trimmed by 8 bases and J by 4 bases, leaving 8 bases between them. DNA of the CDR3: TGTGCCAGCCTGGATGTCACTGAAGCTTTCTTT. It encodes CASLDVTEAFF.

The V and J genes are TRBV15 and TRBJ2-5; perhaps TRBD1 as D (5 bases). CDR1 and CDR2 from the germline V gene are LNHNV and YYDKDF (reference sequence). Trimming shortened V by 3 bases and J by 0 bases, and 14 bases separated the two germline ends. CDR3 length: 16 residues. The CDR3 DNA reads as TGTGCCACCAGCAGCGGCAGGGATAAGTACCAAGAGACCCAGTACTTC. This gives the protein CATSSGRDKYQETQYF.

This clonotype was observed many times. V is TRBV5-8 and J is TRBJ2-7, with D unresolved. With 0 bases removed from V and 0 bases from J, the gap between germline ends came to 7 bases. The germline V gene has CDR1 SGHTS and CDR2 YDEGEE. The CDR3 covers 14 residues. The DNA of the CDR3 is TGTGCCAGCAGCTTGGCGGCAGTCTCCTACGAGCAGTACTTC. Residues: CASSLAAVSYEQYF.

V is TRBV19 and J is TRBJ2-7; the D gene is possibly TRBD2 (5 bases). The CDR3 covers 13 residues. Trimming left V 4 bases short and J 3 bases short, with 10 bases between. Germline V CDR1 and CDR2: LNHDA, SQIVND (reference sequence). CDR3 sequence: CASSSGPVYEQYF. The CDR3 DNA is TGTGCCAGTAGTAGCGGGCCGGTCTACGAGCAGTACTTC.

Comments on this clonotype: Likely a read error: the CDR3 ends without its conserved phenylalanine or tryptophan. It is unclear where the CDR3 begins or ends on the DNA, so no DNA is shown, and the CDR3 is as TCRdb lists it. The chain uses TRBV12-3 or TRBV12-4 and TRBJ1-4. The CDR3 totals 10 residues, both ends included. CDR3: CASSLTPSGV.

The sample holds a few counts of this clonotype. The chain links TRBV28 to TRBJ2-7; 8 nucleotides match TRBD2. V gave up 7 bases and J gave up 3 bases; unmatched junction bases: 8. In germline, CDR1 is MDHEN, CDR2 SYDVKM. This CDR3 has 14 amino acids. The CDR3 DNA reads TGTGCCAGCATCGGGGGGGCGAAGGGCTACGAGCAGTACTTC. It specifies CASIGGAKGYEQYF.

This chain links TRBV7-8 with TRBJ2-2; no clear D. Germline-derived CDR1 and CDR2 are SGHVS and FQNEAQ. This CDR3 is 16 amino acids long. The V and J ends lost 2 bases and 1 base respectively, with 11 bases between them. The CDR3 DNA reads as TGTGCCAGCAGCTTATTATCATCCCTGAACACCGGGGAGCTGTTTTTT. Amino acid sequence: CASSLLSSLNTGELFF.

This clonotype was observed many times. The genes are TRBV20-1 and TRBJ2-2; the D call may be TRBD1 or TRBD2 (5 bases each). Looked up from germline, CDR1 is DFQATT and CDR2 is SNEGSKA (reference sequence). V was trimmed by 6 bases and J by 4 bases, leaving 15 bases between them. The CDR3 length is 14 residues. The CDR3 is CSARHSGTTGELFF. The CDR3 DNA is TGCAGTGCGCGACACAGTGGGACCACCGGGGAGCTGTTTTTT.

This CDR3 reads CASSQGTGGSGELFF. In nucleotides, the CDR3 is TGCGCCAGCAGCCAAGGTACAGGAGGATCCGGGGAGCTGTTTTTT. The chain employs TRBV4-1 and TRBJ2-2; possibly TRBD1 or TRBD2 for D (5 bases each). V dropped 1 base and J dropped 6 bases, with 12 bases sitting between them. Germline lookup yields CDR1 MGHRA and CDR2 YSYEKL. This CDR3 is built from 15 residues.

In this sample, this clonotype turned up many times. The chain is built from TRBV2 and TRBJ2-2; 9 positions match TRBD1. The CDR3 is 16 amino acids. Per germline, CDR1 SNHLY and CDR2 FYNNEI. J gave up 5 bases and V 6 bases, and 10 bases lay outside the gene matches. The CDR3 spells CASSDSTGGPTGELFF. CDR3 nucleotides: TGTGCCAGCAGCGATTCGACAGGGGGTCCTACCGGGGAGCTGTTTTTT.

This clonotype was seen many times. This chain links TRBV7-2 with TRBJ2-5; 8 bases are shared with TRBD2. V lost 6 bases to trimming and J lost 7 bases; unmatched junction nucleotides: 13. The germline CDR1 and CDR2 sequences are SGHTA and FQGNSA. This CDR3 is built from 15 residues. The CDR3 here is CASRTSPGGAATQYF. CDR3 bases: TGTGCCAGCAGAACATCCCCGGGAGGGGCGGCGACCCAGTACTTC.

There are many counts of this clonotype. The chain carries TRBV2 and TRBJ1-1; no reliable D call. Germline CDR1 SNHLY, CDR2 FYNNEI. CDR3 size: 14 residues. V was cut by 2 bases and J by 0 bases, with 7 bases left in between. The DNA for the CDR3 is TGTGCCAGCAGTGAACGGGAAATGAACACTGAAGCTTTCTTT. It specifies CASSEREMNTEAFF.

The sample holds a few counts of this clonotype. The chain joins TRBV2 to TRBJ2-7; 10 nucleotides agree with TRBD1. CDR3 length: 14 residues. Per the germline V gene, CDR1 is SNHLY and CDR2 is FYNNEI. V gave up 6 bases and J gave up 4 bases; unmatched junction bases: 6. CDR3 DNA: TGTGCCAGCAGAGCCGGGACAGGGGCTTACGAGCAGTACTTC. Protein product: CASRAGTGAYEQYF.

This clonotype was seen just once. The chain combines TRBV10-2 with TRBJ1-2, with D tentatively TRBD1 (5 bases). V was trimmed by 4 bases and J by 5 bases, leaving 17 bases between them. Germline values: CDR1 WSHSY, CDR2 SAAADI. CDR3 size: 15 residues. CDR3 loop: CASSAGRAGNYGYTF. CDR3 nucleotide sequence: TGCGCCAGCAGTGCAGGGAGGGCAGGGAATTATGGCTACACCTTC.

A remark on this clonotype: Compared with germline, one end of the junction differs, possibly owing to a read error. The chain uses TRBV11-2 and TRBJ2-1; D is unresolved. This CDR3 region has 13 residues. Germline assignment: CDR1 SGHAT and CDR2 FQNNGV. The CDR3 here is CASRSTSYNGQFF. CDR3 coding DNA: TGTGCCAGTAGGTCGACCTCCTACAATGGGCAGTTCTTC. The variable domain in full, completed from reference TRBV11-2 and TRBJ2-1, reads EAGVAQSPRYKIIEKRQSVAFWCNPISGHATLYWYQQILGQGPKLLIQFQNNGVVDDSQLPKDRFSAERLKGVDSTLKIQPAKLEDSAVYLCASRSTSYNGQFFGPGTRLTVL.

Here the CDR3 reads CASSESGGWSTYEQYF. CDR3 DNA sequence: TGTGCCAGCAGTGAAAGCGGAGGGTGGTCCACCTACGAGCAGTACTTC. The chain links TRBV7-2 to TRBJ2-7, with TRBD2 as a possible D gene (6 bases). V shed 6 bases and J shed 2 bases, with 20 bases lying between them. This CDR3 has 16 residues. Looked up from germline, CDR1 is SGHTA and CDR2 is FQGNSA.

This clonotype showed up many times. CDR3 coding DNA: TGTGCCAGCAGCTACGGAGGGATCGCTGGAAACACCATATATTTT. Translated, it gives CASSYGGIAGNTIYF. This chain connects TRBV7-9 to TRBJ1-3, with unresolved D. This CDR3 has 15 residues. CDR1 is SEHNR, CDR2 FQNEAQ, per germline (reference sequence). Trimming left V 4 bases short and J 2 bases short, with 12 bases between.

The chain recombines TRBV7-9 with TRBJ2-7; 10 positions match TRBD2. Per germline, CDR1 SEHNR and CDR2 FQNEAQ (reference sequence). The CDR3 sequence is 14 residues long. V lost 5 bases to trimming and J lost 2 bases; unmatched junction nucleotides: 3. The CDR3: CASSDTSGTYEQYF. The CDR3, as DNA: TGTGCCAGCAGCGACACTAGCGGGACCTACGAGCAGTACTTC.